Each of the 9 T cell receptor beta chains below was sequenced from the same sample in a study of control samples from healthy donors and cancer patients. Data came from immunoSEQ multiplex PCR; TCRdb stores just in-frame clones and leaves some out. The sample carries tens of thousands of clones, roughly 90% recorded once. Material for sequencing was blood. Receptor source: a middle-aged man in good health.

This sequence joins TRBV3-1 (or the pseudogene TRBV3-2) and TRBJ1-6; 9 bases are shared with TRBD1. After removal of 5 bases from V and 9 bases from J, the junction contained 5 bases not matched to a gene. Germline V gives CDR1 LGHDT, CDR2 YNNKEL (reference sequence). The CDR3 has 14 residues. The DNA for the CDR3 is TGTGCCAGCAGCTGGGACAGGGCTTCTTCACCCCTCCACTTT. Its protein product is CASSWDRASSPLHF.

The chain combines TRBV19 with TRBJ1-5; possibly TRBD1 for D (5 bases). V was shortened by 5 bases and J by 3 bases, with 20 bases between the two germline ends. The CDR3 loop spans 17 amino acids. Per germline, CDR1 LNHDA and CDR2 SQIVND (reference sequence). The CDR3: CASSAYPTAYDNQPQHF. DNA of the CDR3: TGTGCCAGTAGTGCCTATCCGACAGCTTACGACAATCAGCCCCAGCATTTT.

This rearrangement joins TRBV6-1 to TRBJ2-1; 10 bases fit TRBD2. The germline gives CDR1 MNHNS, CDR2 SASEGT. The CDR3 is made up of 15 amino acids. Trimming at V came to 6 bases and at J to 3 bases, leaving 5 bases not matched to a gene. DNA for the CDR3: TGTGCCAGCAGACCAAGCGGGGGGGACTACAATGAGCAGTTCTTC. This translates into CASRPSGGDYNEQFF.

CDR3 coding DNA: TGCGCCAGCAGAAATCCCGGGACAGGGAGGGAAAAACTGTTTTTT. Translated: CASRNPGTGREKLFF. The J gene is TRBJ1-4, the V gene TRBV5-1; 9 bases agree with TRBD1. This CDR3 contains 15 residues. V dropped 5 bases and J dropped 8; count of bases not matched to a gene: 10. Looked up from germline, CDR1 is SGHRS and CDR2 is YFSETQ.

This rearrangement joins TRBV10-3 to TRBJ2-2; a weak D match, TRBD1 (6 bases). The V and J ends lost 6 bases and 4 bases respectively, with 15 bases between them. The CDR3 is 15 residues long. Germline CDR1 ENHRY, CDR2 SYGVKD. The CDR3 sequence is CAISKGVPRTGELFF. In DNA, the CDR3 is TGTGCCATCAGCAAGGGGGTCCCGCGCACCGGGGAGCTGTTTTTT.

The chain uses TRBV10-1 and TRBJ2-1; D uncertain. The CDR3 sequence is 12 residues long. CDR1 and CDR2 (germline): WNHNN, SYGVQD (reference sequence). The germline V and J ends were trimmed by 6 bases and 6 bases, with 9 bases remaining between them. The CDR3 DNA sequence: TGCGCCAGCAGCTCGGATTTCAATGAGCAGTTCTTC. It encodes CASSSDFNEQFF.

This chain uses TRBV5-4 with TRBJ2-2; D ambiguous. Germline V gives CDR1 SGHNT, CDR2 YYREEE (reference sequence). This CDR3 comprises 13 residues. V lost 4 bases to trimming and J lost 1 base, with 5 bases between them. The CDR3 sequence is CASSPKNTGELFF. The DNA of the CDR3 is TGTGCCAGCAGCCCTAAGAACACCGGGGAGCTGTTTTTT. Combining the CDR3 with reference TRBV5-4 and TRBJ2-2 gives the whole variable domain ETGVTQSPTHLIKTRGQQVTLRCSSQSGHNTVSWYQQALGQGPQFIFQYYREEENGRGNFPPRFSGLQFPNYSSELNVNALELDDSALYLCASSPKNTGELFFGEGSRLTVL.

There are a few counts of this clone. The genes are TRBV4-1 and TRBJ2-2; D is perhaps TRBD1 (7 bases). This CDR3 spans 14 amino acids. Between the trimmed V and J ends, which lost 2 bases and 6 bases, there was a span of 10 bases. The germline gives CDR1 MGHRA, CDR2 YSYEKL. The CDR3 DNA reads as TGCGCCAGCAGCCAACAGGGGGGTCCCGGGGAGCTGTTTTTT. This translates into CASSQQGGPGELFF.

The chain employs TRBV27 and TRBJ2-3; 14 bases align to TRBD2. The CDR3 spans 17 residues. Looked up from germline, CDR1 is MNHEY and CDR2 is SMNVEV (reference sequence). Trimming took 4 bases from V and 5 from J; bases not matched to a gene: 8. The CDR3 protein is CASSSIRLAGGQDTQYF. The CDR3 DNA follows: TGTGCCAGCAGTTCAATCCGACTAGCGGGGGGGCAAGATACGCAGTATTTT.